The table lists the clone carrying this T cell receptor (beta chain) with a count of one. Its specificity is not known. This entry comes from a study of T-cell memory formation after mild COVID-19. Using its own MiXCR run on the 5' RACE reads, TCRdb lists one record per CDR3 protein. The sample has 250,000 to 300,000 distinct CDR3 sequences, approximately 16% seen once. General study points: In pre-infection memory, a portion of responding clones appeared, which suggested that cross-reactive memory joined.

This TCR was recovered from a man aged 18 to 30 who had mild COVID-19 (a few samples of this study predate the infection). Cell type and time point are not known. The material sequenced was PBMCs or a T cell subset sorted from them (not recorded which).

The CDR3 bases are TGTGCCAGCAGCCAAGGTGAGCGGACCCAGTACTTC. Translated: CASSQGERTQYF. The gene calls are TRBV3-1 and TRBJ2-5, with D unclear. Deletions cut 1 base from V and 7 bases from J, with 7 bases between. Germline CDR1 is LGHDT and CDR2 is YNNKEL (reference sequence). The CDR3 extends over 12 amino acids.